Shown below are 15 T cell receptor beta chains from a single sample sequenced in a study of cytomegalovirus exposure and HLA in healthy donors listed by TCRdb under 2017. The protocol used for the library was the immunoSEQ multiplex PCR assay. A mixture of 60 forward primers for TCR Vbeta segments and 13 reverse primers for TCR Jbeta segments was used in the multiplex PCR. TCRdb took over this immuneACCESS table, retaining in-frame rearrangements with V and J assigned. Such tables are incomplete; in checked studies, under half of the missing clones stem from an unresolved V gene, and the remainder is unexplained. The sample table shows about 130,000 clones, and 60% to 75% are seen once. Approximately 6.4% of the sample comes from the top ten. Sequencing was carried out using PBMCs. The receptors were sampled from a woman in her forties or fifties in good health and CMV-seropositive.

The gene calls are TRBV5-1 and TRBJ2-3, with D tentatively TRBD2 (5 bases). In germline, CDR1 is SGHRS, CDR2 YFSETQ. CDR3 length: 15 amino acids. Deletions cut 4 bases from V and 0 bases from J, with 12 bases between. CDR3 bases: TGCGCCAGCAGCCCTGGCTGGACTAGCACAGATACGCAGTATTTT. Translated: CASSPGWTSTDTQYF. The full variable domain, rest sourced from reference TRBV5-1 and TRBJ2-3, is KAGVTQTPRYLIKTRGQQVTLSCSPISGHRSVSWYQQTPGQGLQFLFEYFSETQRNKGNFPGRFSGRQFSNSRSEMNVSTLELGDSALYLCASSPGWTSTDTQYFGPGTRLTVL.

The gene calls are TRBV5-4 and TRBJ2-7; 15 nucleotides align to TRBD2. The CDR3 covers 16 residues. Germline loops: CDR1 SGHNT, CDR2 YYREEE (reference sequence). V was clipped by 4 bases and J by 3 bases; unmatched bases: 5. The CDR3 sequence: CASSEGLAGGNYEQYF. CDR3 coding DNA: TGTGCCAGCAGCGAAGGACTAGCGGGGGGGAACTACGAGCAGTACTTC.

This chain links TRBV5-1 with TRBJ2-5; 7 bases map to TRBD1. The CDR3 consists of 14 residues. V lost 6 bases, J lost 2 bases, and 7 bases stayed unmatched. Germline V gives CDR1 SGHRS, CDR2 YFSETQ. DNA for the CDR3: TGCGCCAGCAACCTGGGACAGAAACAAGAGACCCAGTACTTC. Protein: CASNLGQKQETQYF. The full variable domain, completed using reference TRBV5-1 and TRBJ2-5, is KAGVTQTPRYLIKTRGQQVTLSCSPISGHRSVSWYQQTPGQGLQFLFEYFSETQRNKGNFPGRFSGRQFSNSRSEMNVSTLELGDSALYLCASNLGQKQETQYFGPGTRLLVL.

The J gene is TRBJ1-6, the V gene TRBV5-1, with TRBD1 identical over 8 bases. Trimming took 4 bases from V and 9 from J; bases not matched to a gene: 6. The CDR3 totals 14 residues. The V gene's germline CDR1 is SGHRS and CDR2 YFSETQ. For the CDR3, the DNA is TGCGCCAGCAGCCCCGGACAGGGAGGTTCACCCCTCCACTTT. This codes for CASSPGQGGSPLHF. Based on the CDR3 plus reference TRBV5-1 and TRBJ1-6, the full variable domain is KAGVTQTPRYLIKTRGQQVTLSCSPISGHRSVSWYQQTPGQGLQFLFEYFSETQRNKGNFPGRFSGRQFSNSRSEMNVSTLELGDSALYLCASSPGQGGSPLHFGNGTRLTVT.

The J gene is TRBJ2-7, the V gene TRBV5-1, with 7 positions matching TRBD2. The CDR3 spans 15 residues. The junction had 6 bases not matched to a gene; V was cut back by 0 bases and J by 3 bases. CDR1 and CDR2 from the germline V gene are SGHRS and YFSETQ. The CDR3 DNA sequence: TGCGCCAGCAGCTTGGGATCGGGAGGCCTCTACGAGCAGTACTTC. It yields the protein CASSLGSGGLYEQYF.

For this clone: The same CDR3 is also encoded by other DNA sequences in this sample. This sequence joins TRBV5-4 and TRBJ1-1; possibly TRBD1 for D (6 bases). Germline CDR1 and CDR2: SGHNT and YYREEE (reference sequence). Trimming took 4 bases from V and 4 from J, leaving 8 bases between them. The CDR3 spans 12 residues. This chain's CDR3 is CASSLQGTEAFF. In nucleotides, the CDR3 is TGTGCCAGCAGCCTACAGGGCACTGAAGCTTTCTTT.

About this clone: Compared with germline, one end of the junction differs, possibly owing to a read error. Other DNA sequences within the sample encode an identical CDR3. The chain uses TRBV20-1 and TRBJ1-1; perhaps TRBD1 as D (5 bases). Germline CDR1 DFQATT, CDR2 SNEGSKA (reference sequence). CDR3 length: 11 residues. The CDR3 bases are TGCAGTGCTATGGGGCCTAAACAGGCTTTCTTC. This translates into CSAMGPKQAFF.

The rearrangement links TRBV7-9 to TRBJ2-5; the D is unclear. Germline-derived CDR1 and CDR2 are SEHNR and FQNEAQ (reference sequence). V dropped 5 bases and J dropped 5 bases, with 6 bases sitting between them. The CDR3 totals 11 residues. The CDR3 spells CASSPSETQYF. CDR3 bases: TGTGCCAGCAGCCCTTCGGAGACCCAGTACTTC.

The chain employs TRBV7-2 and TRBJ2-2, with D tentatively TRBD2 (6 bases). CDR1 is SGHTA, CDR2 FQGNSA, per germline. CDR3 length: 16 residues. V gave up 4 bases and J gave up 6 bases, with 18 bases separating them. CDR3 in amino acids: CASSSGRGGNAGELFF. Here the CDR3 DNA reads TGTGCCAGCAGCTCCGGGCGGGGAGGTAATGCCGGGGAGCTGTTTTTT.

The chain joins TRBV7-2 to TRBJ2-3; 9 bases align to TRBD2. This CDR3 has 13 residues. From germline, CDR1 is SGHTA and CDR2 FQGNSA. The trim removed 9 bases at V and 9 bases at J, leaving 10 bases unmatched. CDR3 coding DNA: TGTGCCAGTGACGGCGGGGGGGCTAGGACGCAGTATTTT. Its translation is CASDGGGARTQYF.

The CDR3 reads CSVGQGTSDTQYF. As DNA, the CDR3 is TGCAGCGTTGGTCAGGGGACGTCAGATACGCAGTATTTT. The gene calls are TRBV29-1 and TRBJ2-3, with TRBD1 as a possible D gene (6 bases). The CDR3 has 13 amino acids. Germline V gene lookup returns CDR1 SQVTM and CDR2 ANQGSEA. Trimming cost V 4 bases and J 4 bases, with 12 bases left between them.

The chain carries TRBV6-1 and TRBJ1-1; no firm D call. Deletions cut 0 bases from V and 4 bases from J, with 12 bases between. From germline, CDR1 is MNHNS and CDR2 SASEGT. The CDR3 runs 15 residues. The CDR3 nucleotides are TGTGCCAGCAGTGAAGCACCTAGACCTTTCACTGAAGCTTTCTTT. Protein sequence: CASSEAPRPFTEAFF.

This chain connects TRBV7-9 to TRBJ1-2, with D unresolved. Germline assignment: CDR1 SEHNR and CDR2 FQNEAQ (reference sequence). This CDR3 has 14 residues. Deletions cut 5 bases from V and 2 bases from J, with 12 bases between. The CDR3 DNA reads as TGTGCCAGCAGCGGTTTGACATCCAACTATGGCTACACCTTC. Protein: CASSGLTSNYGYTF.

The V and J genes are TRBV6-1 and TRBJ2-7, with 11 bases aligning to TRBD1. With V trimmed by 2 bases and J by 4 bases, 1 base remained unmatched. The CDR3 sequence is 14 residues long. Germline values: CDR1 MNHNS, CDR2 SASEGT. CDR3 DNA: TGTGCCAGCAGTGAAAGGGACAGGGGGTACGAGCAGTACTTC. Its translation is CASSERDRGYEQYF.

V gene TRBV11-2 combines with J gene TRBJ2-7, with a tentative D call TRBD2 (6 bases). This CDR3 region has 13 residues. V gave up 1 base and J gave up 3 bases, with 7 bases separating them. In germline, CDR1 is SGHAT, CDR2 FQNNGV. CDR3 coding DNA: TGTGCCAGCAGCTTAGGGGGGGACTACGAGCAGTACTTC. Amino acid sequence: CASSLGGDYEQYF.